The T cell receptor (beta chain) under discussion was sequenced for a study of blood T cell repertoires in COVID-19. Study context: COVID-19 samples from acute and convalescent phases originated in the United States, Italy and Spain.

This clone was detected only once. Assay: immunoSEQ multiplex PCR; the TCRdb copy retains only in-frame clones and omits some. Among a few hundred thousand clones listed, 70% to 90% were seen once. Germline CDR1 reads LNHDA; CDR2 reads SQIVND (reference sequence). V was pared by 4 bases and J by 2 bases, with 9 bases between. The CDR3 has 13 residues. Sequenced material: peripheral blood. This chain joins TRBV19 and TRBJ2-7; tentative D call: TRBD2 (6 bases). The clonotype originates from a man in his forties or fifties who had recovered from COVID-19. This chain's CDR3 is CASSTAGPYEQYF. The CDR3 bases are TGTGCCAGTAGTACGGCGGGACCCTACGAGCAGTACTTC. The entire variable domain, with the rest obtained from reference TRBV19 and TRBJ2-7, is as follows: DGGITQSPKYLFRKEGQNVTLSCEQNLNHDAMYWYRQDPGQGLRLIYYSQIVNDFQKGDIAEGYSVSREKKESFPLTVTSAQKNPTAFYLCASSTAGPYEQYFGPGTRLTVT.